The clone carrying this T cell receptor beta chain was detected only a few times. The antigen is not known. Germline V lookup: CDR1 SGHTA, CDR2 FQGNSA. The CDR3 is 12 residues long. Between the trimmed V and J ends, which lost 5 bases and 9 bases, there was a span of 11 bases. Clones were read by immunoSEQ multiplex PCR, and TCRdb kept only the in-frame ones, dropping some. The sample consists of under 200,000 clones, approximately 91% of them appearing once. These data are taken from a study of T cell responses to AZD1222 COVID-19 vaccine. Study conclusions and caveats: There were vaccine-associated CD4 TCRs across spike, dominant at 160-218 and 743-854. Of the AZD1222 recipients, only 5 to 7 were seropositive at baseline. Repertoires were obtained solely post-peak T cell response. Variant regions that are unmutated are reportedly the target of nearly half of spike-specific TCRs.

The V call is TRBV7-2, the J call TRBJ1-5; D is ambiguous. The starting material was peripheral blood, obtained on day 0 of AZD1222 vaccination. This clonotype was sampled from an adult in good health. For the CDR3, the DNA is TGTGCCAGCAGCCCTCCATTGTCGCCCCAGCATTTT. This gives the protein CASSPPLSPQHF.